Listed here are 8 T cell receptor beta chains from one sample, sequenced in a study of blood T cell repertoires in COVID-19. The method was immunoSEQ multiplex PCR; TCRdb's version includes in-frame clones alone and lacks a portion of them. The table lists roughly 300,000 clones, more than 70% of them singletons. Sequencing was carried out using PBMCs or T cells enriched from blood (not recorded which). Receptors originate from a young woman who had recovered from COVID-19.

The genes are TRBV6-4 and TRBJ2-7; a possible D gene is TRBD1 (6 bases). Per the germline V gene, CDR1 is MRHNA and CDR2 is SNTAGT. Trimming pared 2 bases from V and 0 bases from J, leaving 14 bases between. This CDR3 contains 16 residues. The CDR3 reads CASSDPTDRSSYEQYF. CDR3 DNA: TGTGCCAGCAGTGACCCGACCGACAGGAGCTCCTACGAGCAGTACTTC.

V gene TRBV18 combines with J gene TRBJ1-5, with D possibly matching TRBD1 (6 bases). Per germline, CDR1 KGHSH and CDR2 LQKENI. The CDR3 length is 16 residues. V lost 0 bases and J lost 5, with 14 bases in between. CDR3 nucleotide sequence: TGTGCCAGCTCACCACCGAGGGGACACAAAGATCAGCCCCAGCATTTT. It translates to CASSPPRGHKDQPQHF.

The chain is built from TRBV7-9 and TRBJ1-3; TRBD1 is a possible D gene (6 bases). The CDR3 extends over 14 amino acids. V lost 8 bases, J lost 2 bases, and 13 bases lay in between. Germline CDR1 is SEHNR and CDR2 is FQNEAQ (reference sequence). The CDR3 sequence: CASGYRVPGNTIYF. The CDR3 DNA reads TGTGCCAGCGGCTACAGGGTCCCTGGAAACACCATATATTTT.

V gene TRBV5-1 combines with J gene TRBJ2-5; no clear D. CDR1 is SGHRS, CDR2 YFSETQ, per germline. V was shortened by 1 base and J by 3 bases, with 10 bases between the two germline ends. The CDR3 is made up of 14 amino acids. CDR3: CASSLLSGEETQYF. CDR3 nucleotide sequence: TGCGCCAGCAGCTTGCTCTCGGGTGAAGAGACCCAGTACTTC.

The CDR3 protein is CASSSPGQNNSPLHF. The CDR3 DNA follows: TGTGCCAGCAGTTCCCCGGGACAAAATAATTCACCCCTCCACTTT. The chain joins TRBV28 to TRBJ1-6; a possible D gene is TRBD1 (6 bases). The V gene lost 4 bases and the J gene lost 5 bases, with 12 bases spanning the gap. The CDR3 is 15 amino acids. From germline, CDR1 is MDHEN and CDR2 SYDVKM.

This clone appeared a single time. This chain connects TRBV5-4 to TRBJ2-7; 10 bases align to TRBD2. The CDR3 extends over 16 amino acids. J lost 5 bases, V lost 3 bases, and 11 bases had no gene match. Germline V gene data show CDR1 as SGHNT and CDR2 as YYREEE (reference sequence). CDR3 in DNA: TGTGCCAGCAGCTCCGGTGGCCTAGCGGGGGAAAACGAGCAGTACTTC. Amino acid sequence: CASSSGGLAGENEQYF. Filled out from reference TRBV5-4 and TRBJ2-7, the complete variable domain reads ETGVTQSPTHLIKTRGQQVTLRCSSQSGHNTVSWYQQALGQGPQFIFQYYREEENGRGNFPPRFSGLQFPNYSSELNVNALELDDSALYLCASSSGGLAGENEQYFGPGTRLTVT.

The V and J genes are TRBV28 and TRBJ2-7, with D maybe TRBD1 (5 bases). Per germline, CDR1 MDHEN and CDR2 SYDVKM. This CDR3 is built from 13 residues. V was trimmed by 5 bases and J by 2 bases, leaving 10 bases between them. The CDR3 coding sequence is TGTGCCAGCAGTCGCCGACAGCCCTACGAGCAGTACTTC. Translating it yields CASSRRQPYEQYF.

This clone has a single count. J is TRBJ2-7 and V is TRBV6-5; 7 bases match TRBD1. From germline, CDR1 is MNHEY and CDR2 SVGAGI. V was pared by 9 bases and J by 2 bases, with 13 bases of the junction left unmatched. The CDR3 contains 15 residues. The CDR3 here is CASTPRGFPTYEQYF. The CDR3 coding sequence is TGTGCCAGTACACCCAGGGGGTTCCCGACCTACGAGCAGTACTTC.